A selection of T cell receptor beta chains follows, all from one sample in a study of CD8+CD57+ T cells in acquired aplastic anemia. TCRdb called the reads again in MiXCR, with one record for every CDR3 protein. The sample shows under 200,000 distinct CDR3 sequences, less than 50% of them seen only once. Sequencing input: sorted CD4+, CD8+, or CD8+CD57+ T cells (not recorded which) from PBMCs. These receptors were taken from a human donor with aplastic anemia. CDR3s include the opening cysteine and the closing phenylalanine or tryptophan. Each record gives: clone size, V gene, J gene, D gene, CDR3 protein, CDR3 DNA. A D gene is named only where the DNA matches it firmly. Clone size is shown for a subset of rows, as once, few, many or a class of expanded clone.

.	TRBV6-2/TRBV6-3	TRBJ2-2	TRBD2	CASSLPSLSGGAGELFF	TGTGCCAGCAGCTTACCCTCCTTGAGCGGGGGGGCCGGGGAGCTGTTTTTT
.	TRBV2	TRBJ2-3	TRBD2	CASDRAGTSGDTQYF	TGTGCCAGTGACCGCGCCGGGACTAGCGGAGATACGCAGTATTTT
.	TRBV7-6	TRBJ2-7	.	CASSRGTPYEQYF	TGTGCCAGCAGCCGCGGGACCCCCTACGAGCAGTACTTC
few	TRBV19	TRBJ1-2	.	CASSNRAYGYTF	TGTGCCAGTAGTAACAGGGCCTATGGCTACACCTTC
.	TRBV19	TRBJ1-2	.	CASSTAERYGYTF	TGTGCCAGTAGTACCGCCGAGCGATATGGCTACACCTTC
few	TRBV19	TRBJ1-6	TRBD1	CASSMTGHRNSPLHF	TGTGCCAGTAGTATGACAGGGCATCGGAATTCACCCCTCCACTTT
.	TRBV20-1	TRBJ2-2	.	CSASRVGTQQTGELFF	TGCAGTGCCAGCAGGGTCGGGACCCAACAGACCGGGGAGCTGTTTTTT
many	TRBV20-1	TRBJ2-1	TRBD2	CSASGRSSYNEQFF	TGCAGTGCTAGCGGGAGGAGCTCCTACAATGAGCAGTTCTTC
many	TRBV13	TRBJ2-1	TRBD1	CASSLETGGDVYNEQFF	TGTGCCAGCAGCTTGGAGACAGGGGGCGACGTGTACAATGAGCAGTTCTTC
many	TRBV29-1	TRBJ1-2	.	CSVEDWRGAIRSGYTF	TGCAGCGTTGAAGATTGGCGAGGGGCGATACGGTCTGGCTACACCTTC
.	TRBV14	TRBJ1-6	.	CASSRISGHSPLHF	TGTGCCAGCAGTCGAATTTCAGGGCATTCACCCCTCCACTTT
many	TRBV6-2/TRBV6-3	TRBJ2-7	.	CASSYSRLAQYEQYF	TGTGCCAGCAGTTACTCTAGGCTAGCTCAGTACGAGCAGTACTTC
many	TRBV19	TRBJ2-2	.	CASKQLANTGELFF	TGTGCCAGTAAGCAGCTCGCGAACACCGGGGAGCTGTTTTTT
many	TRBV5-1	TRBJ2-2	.	CASREQDPNTGELFF	TGCGCCAGCCGAGAACAGGATCCGAACACCGGGGAGCTGTTTTTT
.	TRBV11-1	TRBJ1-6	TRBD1	CASSLPRDRGFSPLHF	TGTGCCAGCAGCTTACCCCGGGACAGGGGTTTTTCACCCCTCCACTTT
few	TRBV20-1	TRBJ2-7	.	CSARDTGGRLANEQYF	TGCAGTGCTAGAGATACTGGTGGACGGCTGGCCAACGAGCAGTACTTC
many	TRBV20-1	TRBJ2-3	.	CSASAYGSTDTQYF	TGCAGTGCTAGCGCGTACGGTAGTACAGATACGCAGTATTTT
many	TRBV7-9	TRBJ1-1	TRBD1	CASSLTQGKSTEAFF	TGTGCCAGCAGCTTAACACAGGGGAAGAGCACTGAAGCTTTCTTT
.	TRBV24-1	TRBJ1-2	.	CATSDHRGKAFYGYTF	TGTGCCACCAGTGATCATCGGGGCAAGGCTTTCTATGGCTACACCTTC
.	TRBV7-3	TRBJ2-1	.	CASSLSVADSSYNEQFF	TGTGCCAGCAGCTTAAGTGTAGCGGACAGCTCCTACAATGAGCAGTTCTTC
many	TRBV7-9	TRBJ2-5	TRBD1	CASSNRNRGPNQETQYF	TGTGCCAGCAGCAACAGAAACAGGGGACCCAACCAAGAGACCCAGTACTTC
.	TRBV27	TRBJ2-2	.	CASSQGPQVKKTGELFF	TGTGCCAGCAGTCAAGGGCCGCAGGTTAAAAAAACCGGGGAGCTGTTTTTT
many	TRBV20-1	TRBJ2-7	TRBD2	CSASGLAGFYEQYF	TGCAGTGCCAGCGGACTAGCGGGGTTTTACGAGCAGTACTTC
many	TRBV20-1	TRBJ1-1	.	CSASDWGTEAFF	TGCAGTGCTAGTGACTGGGGGACTGAAGCTTTCTTT
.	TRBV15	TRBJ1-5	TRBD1	CATSSRGSNQPQHF	TGTGCCACCAGCAGCAGGGGGAGCAATCAGCCCCAGCATTTT
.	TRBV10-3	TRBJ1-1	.	CASSDQGGTEAFF	TGTGCCAGCAGTGACCAGGGTGGGACTGAAGCTTTCTTT
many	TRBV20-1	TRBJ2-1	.	CSARGQSSYNEQFF	TGCAGTGCTAGAGGTCAGTCCTCCTACAATGAGCAGTTCTTC
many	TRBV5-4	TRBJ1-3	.	CASSQQGGGNTIYF	TGTGCCAGCAGCCAACAGGGCGGTGGAAACACCATATATTTT
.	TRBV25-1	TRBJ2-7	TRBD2	CASKGGRSYEQYF	TGTGCCAGCAAGGGCGGGAGGTCCTACGAGCAGTACTTC
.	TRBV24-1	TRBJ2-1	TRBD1	CATSDPGTGGDEQFF	TGTGCCACCAGTGACCCCGGGACAGGGGGGGATGAGCAGTTCTTC
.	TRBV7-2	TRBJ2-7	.	CASSLGEGQYF	TGTGCCAGCAGCTTGGGGGAAGGGCAGTACTTC
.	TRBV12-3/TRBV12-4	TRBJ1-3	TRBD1	CASRRDRKFSGNTIYF	TGTGCCAGCAGACGGGACAGAAAATTCTCTGGAAACACCATATATTTT
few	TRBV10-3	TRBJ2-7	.	CAISESGRDYEQYF	TGTGCCATCAGTGAGTCTGGCAGGGACTACGAGCAGTACTTC
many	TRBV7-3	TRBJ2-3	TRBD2	CASSSSTSFLDTQYF	TGTGCCAGCAGCTCTTCGACTAGCTTCCTAGATACGCAGTATTTT
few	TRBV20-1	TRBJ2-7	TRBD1	CSASLGQGYEQYF	TGCAGTGCTAGTTTGGGACAGGGGTACGAGCAGTACTTC
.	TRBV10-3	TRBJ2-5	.	CAIAAQGGKVETQYF	TGTGCCATCGCGGCCCAGGGGGGGAAGGTAGAGACCCAGTACTTC
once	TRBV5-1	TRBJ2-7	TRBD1	CASSAGQGPYERYF	TGCGCCAGCAGCGCCGGACAGGGTCCCTACGAGCGGTACTTC
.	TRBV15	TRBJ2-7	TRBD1	CATSLTGDEQYF	TGTGCCACCAGCTTAACAGGGGATGAGCAGTACTTC
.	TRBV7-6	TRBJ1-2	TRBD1	CASSAGTGKTNYGYTF	TGTGCCAGCAGCGCCGGGACAGGGAAAACTAACTATGGCTACACCTTC
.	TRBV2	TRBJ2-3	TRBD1	CASRGQVTDTQYF	TGTGCCAGCAGGGGACAGGTCACAGATACGCAGTATTTT